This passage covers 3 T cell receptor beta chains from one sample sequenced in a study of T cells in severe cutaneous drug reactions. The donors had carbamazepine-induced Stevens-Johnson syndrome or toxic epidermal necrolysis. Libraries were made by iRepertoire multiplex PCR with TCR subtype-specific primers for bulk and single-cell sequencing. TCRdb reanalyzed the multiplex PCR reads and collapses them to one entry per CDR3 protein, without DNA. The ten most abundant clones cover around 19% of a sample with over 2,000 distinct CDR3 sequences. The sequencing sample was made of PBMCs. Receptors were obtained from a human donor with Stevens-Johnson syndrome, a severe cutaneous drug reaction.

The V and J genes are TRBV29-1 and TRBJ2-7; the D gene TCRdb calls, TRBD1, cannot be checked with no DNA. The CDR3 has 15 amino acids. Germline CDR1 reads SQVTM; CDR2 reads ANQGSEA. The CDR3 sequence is CSVAQAREREYEQYF.

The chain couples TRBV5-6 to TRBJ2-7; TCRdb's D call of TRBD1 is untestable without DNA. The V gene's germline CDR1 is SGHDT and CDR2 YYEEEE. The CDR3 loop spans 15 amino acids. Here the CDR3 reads CASSQYEMTGVQTDF.

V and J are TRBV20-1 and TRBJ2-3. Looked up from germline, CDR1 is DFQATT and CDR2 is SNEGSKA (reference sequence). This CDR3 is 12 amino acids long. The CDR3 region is CSAGTSADTQYF.